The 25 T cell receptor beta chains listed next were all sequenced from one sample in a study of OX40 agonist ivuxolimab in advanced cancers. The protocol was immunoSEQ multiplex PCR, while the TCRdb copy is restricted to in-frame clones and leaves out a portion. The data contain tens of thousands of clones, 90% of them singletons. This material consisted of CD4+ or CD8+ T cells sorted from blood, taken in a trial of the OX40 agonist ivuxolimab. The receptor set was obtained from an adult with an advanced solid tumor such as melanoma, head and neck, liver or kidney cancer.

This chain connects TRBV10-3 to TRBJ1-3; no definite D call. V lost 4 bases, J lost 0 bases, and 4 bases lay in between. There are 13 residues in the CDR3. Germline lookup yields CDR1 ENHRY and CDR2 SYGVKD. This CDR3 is CAISGSSGNTIYF. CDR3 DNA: TGTGCCATCAGTGGGAGCTCTGGAAACACCATATATTTT.

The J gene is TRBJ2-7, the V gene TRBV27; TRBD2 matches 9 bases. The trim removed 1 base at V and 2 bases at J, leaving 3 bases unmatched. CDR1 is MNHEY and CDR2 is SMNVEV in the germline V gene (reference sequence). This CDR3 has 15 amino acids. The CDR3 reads CASSLLAGGPYEQYF. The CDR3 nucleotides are TGTGCCAGCAGTTTATTGGCGGGAGGGCCCTACGAGCAGTACTTC.

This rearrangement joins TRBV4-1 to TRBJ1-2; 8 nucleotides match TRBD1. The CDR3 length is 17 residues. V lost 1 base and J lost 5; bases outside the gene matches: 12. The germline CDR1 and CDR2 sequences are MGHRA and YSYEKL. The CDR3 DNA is TGCGCCAGCAGCCAAGGGGGCAGGGGGCGAACGGGATATGGCTACACCTTC. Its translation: CASSQGGRGRTGYGYTF.

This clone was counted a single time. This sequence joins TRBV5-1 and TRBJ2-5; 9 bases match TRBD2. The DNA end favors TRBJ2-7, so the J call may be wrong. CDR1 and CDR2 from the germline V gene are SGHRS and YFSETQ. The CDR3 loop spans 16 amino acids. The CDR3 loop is CASSWGLADGTYEQYF. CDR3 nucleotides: TGCGCCAGCAGCTGGGGACTAGCAGATGGAACCTACGAGCAGTACTTC.

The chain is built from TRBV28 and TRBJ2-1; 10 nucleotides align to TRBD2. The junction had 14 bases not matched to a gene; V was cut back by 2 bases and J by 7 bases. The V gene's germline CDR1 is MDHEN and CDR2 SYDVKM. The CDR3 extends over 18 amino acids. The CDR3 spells CASSLTVWGSGRVNEQFF. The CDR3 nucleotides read TGTGCCAGCAGTTTAACGGTTTGGGGAAGCGGGAGGGTAAATGAGCAGTTCTTC.

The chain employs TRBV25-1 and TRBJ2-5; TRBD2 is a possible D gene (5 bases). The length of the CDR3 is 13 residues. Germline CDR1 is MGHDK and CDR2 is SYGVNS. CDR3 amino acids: CAEQRVAQETQYF. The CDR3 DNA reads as TGTGCTGAGCAGAGGGTAGCACAAGAGACCCAGTACTTC. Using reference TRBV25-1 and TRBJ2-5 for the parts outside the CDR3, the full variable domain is EADIYQTPRYLVIGTGKKITLECSQTMGHDKMYWYQQDPGMELHLIHYSYGVNSTEKGDLSSESTVSRIRTEHFPLTLESARPSHTSQYLCAEQRVAQETQYFGPGTRLLVL.

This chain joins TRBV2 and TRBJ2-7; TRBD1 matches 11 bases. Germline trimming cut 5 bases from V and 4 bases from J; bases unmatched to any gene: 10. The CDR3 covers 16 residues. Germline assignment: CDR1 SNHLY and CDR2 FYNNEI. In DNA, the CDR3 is TGTGCCAGCAGTCGCCTAACGGGACAGGGGGGGTACGAGCAGTACTTC. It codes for CASSRLTGQGGYEQYF.

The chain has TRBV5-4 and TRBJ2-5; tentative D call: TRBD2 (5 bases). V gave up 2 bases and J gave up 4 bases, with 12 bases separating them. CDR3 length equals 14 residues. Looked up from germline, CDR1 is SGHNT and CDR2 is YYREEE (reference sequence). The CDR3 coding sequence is TGTGCCAGCAGCTTTGTGGGAGTTTCAGAGACCCAGTACTTC. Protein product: CASSFVGVSETQYF.

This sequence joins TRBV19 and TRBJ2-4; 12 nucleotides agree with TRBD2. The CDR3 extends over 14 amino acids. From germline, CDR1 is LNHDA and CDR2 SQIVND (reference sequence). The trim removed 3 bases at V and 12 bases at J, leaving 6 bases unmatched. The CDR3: CASSIASTSGSQYF. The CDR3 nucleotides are TGTGCCAGTAGTATCGCCTCGACTAGCGGGAGTCAGTACTTC.

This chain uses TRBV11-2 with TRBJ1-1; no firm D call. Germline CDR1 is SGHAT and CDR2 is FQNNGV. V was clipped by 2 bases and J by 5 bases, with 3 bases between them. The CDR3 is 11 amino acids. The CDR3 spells CASSLLTEAFF. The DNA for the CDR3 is TGTGCCAGCAGCTTATTGACTGAAGCTTTCTTT.

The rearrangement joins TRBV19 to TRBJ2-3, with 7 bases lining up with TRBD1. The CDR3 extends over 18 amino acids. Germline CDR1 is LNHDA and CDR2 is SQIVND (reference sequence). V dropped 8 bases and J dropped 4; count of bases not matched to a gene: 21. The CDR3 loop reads CASSSVRSGTDLSDTQYF. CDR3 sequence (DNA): TGTGCCAGTTCTTCAGTGCGCTCCGGGACAGATTTGTCAGATACGCAGTATTTT.

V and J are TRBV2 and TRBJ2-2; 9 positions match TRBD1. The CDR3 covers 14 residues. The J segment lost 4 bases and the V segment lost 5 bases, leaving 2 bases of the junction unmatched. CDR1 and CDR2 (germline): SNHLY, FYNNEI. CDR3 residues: CASSSQGATGELFF. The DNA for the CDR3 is TGTGCCAGCAGTTCACAGGGGGCCACCGGGGAGCTGTTTTTT.

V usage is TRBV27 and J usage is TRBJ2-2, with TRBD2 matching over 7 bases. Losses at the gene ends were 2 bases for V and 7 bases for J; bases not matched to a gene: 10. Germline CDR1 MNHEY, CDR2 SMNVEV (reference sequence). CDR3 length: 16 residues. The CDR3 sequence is CASSLIPGGGRGELFF. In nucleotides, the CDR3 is TGTGCCAGCAGTTTAATCCCGGGAGGAGGACGCGGGGAGCTGTTTTTT.

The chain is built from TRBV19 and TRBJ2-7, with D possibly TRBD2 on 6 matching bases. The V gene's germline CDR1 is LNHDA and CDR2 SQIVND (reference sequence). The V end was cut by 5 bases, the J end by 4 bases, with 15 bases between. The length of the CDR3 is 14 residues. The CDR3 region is CASSSGGNVYEQYF. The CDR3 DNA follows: TGTGCCAGTAGTTCTGGCGGGAATGTTTACGAGCAGTACTTC.

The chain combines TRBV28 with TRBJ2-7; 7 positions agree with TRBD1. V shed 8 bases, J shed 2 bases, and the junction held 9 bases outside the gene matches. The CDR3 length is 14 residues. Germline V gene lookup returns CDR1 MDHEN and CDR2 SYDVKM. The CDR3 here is CASRRQGGTYEQYF. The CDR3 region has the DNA TGTGCCAGCCGCCGACAGGGTGGAACCTACGAGCAGTACTTC. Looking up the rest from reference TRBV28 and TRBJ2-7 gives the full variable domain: DVKVTQSSRYLVKRTGEKVFLECVQDMDHENMFWYRQDPGLGLRLIYFSYDVKMKEKGDIPEGYSVSREKKERFSLILESASTNQTSMYLCASRRQGGTYEQYFGPGTRLTVT.

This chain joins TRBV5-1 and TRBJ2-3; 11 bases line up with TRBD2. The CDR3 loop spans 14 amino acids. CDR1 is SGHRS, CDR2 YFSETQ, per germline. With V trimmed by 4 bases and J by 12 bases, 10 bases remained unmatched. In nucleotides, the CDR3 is TGCGCCAGCAGCGATACTAGCGGGAGCAATAGCCAGTATTTT. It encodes CASSDTSGSNSQYF.

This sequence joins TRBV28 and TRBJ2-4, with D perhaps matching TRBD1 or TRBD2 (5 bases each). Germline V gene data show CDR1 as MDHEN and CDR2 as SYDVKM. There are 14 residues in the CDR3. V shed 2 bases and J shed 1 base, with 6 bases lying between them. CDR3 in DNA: TGTGCCAGCAGTTTAGGGGGTGCCAAAAACATTCAGTACTTC. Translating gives CASSLGGAKNIQYF. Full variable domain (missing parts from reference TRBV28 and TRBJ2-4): DVKVTQSSRYLVKRTGEKVFLECVQDMDHENMFWYRQDPGLGLRLIYFSYDVKMKEKGDIPEGYSVSREKKERFSLILESASTNQTSMYLCASSLGGAKNIQYFGAGTRLSVL.

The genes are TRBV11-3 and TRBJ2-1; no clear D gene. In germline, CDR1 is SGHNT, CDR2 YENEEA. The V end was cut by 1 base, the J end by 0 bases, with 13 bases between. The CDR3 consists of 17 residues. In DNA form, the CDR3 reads TGTGCCAGCAGCTTAGGGGCTGGGTCGAGCTCCTACAATGAGCAGTTCTTC. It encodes CASSLGAGSSSYNEQFF.

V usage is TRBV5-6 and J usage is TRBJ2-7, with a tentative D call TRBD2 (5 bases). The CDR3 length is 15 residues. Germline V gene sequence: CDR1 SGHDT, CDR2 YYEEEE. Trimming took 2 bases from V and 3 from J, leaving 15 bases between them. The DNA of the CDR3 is TGTGCCAGCAGCTTATTCCGCGAACTAGACTACGAGCAGTACTTC. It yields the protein CASSLFRELDYEQYF.

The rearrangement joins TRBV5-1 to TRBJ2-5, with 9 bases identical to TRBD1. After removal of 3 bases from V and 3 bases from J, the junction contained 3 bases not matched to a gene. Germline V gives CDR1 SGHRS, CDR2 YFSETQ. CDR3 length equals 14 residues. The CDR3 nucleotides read TGCGCCAGCAGCTGGGACAGGGTTAAAGAGACCCAGTACTTC. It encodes CASSWDRVKETQYF.

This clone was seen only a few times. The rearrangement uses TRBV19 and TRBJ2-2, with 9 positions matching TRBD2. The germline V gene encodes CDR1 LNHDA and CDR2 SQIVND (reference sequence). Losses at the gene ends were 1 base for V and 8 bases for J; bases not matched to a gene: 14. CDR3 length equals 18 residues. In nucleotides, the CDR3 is TGTGCCAGTAGTATAGGAGAGGCTAGCGGGAAGTCGAGTGGGGAGCTGTTTTTT. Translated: CASSIGEASGKSSGELFF.

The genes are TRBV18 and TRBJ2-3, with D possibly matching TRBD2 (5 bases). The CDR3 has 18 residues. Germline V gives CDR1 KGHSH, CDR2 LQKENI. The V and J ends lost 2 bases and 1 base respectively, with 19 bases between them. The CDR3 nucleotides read TGTGCCAGCTCACCAGGGTCCGGGGTAGGAACGGGCACAGATACGCAGTATTTT. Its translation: CASSPGSGVGTGTDTQYF.

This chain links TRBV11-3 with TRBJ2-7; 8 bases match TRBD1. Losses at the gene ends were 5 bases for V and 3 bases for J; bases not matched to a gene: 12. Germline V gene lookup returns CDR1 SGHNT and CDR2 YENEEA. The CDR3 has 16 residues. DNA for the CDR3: TGTGCCAGCAGCCCCGGGACAGGAAAGTCGAGCTACGAGCAGTACTTC. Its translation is CASSPGTGKSSYEQYF.

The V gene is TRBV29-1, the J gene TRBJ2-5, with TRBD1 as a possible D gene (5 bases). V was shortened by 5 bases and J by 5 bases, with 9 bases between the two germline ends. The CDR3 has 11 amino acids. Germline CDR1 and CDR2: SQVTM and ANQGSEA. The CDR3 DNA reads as TGCAGCGTTAGGGGCTTTGAGACCCAGTACTTC. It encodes CSVRGFETQYF.

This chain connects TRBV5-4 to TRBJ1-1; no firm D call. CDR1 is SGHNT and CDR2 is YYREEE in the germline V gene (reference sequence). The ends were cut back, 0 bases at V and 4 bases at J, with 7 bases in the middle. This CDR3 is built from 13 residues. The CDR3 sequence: CASSLALLTEAFF. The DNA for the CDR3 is TGTGCCAGCAGCTTGGCCCTTCTCACTGAAGCTTTCTTT.